This T cell receptor beta chain is drawn from a study of technical replicates of blood from a handful of donors. Germline loops: CDR1 ENHRY, CDR2 SYGVKD. The CDR3 length is 15 residues. The J segment lost 0 bases and the V segment lost 5 bases, leaving 1 base of the junction unmatched. Assay: immunoSEQ multiplex PCR; the TCRdb copy retains only in-frame clones and omits some. The table records 60,000 to 65,000 clones, around 87% of them present only once. The source of this sequence is a human donor in good health. Some clones in this sample may be carry-over from other donors' samples. The source material was PBMCs. V and J are TRBV10-3 and TRBJ2-2; TRBD1 matches 9 bases. CDR3 DNA: TGTGCCATCAGTTGGACAGGGGCGAACACCGGGGAGCTGTTTTTT. It specifies CAISWTGANTGELFF.